Below, 31 T cell receptor beta chains from the same sample are listed, as sequenced in a study of T cell clones after liver transplantation (dated by TCRdb to about 2019). The library relied on the immunoSEQ multiplex PCR assay. In TCRdb, the immuneACCESS table is reduced to in-frame sequences with V and J assigned. These tables do not hold every clone; where another copy was compared, an unresolved V gene accounts for under half, and the others remain unexplained. In this sample the table shows 70,000 to 95,000 clones, roughly 85% of which occur a single time. Roughly 2.8% of the sample comes from the top ten. The sequences come from CD4+ T cells from blood, collected at the 22-month timepoint. The receptor source for this set is a human patient who received a liver transplant. After a transplant, the donor of the graft may account for some T cells.

The chain joins TRBV5-6 to TRBJ2-6; TRBD1 is a possible D gene (5 bases). V lost 1 base and J lost 0, with 8 bases in between. There are 16 residues in the CDR3. The germline gives CDR1 SGHDT, CDR2 YYEEEE. CDR3 sequence reads: CASSLMGRSGANVLTF. CDR3 bases: TGTGCCAGCAGCTTGATGGGGCGCTCTGGGGCCAACGTCCTGACTTTC.

The chain's CDR3 is CASGTYQETQYF. Here the CDR3 DNA reads TGTGCCAGCGGCACGTACCAAGAGACCCAGTACTTC. The V call is TRBV28, the J call TRBJ2-5; D ambiguous. Deletions cut 8 bases from V and 0 bases from J, with 7 bases between. CDR3 length: 12 residues. CDR1 is MDHEN, CDR2 SYDVKM, per germline.

The V gene is TRBV5-6, the J gene TRBJ1-1; the match to TRBD1 covers 8 bases. The CDR3 contains 15 residues. V lost 3 bases, J lost 1 base, and 5 bases stayed unmatched. Germline loops: CDR1 SGHDT, CDR2 YYEEEE. CDR3 residues: CASSSTGTGNTEAFF. CDR3 DNA: TGTGCCAGCAGCTCCACCGGGACAGGGAACACTGAAGCTTTCTTT.

This CDR3 is CASSERGRGRPGQETQYF. In nucleotides, the CDR3 is TGTGCCAGCAGTGAAAGGGGGAGGGGGCGCCCGGGGCAAGAGACCCAGTACTTC. The genes are TRBV25-1 and TRBJ2-5; tentatively, D is TRBD1 or TRBD2 (7 bases each). This CDR3 contains 18 residues. Trimming removed 2 bases from V and 2 bases from J, with 21 bases in between. CDR1 and CDR2 from the germline V gene are MGHDK and SYGVNS. Drawing the rest from reference TRBV25-1 and TRBJ2-5, the complete variable domain is EADIYQTPRYLVIGTGKKITLECSQTMGHDKMYWYQQDPGMELHLIHYSYGVNSTEKGDLSSESTVSRIRTEHFPLTLESARPSHTSQYLCASSERGRGRPGQETQYFGPGTRLLVL.

This clone was seen a single time. The chain employs TRBV4-3 and TRBJ2-5, with D perhaps being TRBD1 or TRBD2 (6 bases each). Germline CDR1 reads LGHNA; CDR2 reads YSLEER. V lost 0 bases and J 2 bases, leaving 16 bases between the germline ends. This CDR3 comprises 17 residues. Written as DNA, the CDR3 is TGCGCCAGCAGCCAAGATGGTGGGGGCCGGGGGCAAGAGACCCAGTACTTC. Protein product: CASSQDGGGRGQETQYF.

This rearrangement joins TRBV7-9 to TRBJ1-6; D is undetermined. This CDR3 has 16 residues. CDR1 and CDR2 from the germline V gene are SEHNR and FQNEAQ (reference sequence). The V gene lost 5 bases and the J gene lost 0 bases, with 11 bases spanning the gap. The CDR3 sequence is CASSKGQSSYNSPLHF. Here the CDR3 DNA reads TGTGCCAGCAGCAAGGGCCAGAGCTCCTATAATTCACCCCTCCACTTT.

The chain employs TRBV7-3 and TRBJ2-3; D might be TRBD1 (6 bases). Germline assignment: CDR1 SGHTA and CDR2 FQGTGA. The CDR3 is 15 residues long. The germline V and J ends were trimmed by 0 bases and 4 bases, with 11 bases remaining between them. For the CDR3, the DNA is TGTGCCAGCAGCTTAACCCGAGAGGGGGCAGATACGCAGTATTTT. Translated, it gives CASSLTREGADTQYF. The full variable domain, in which reference TRBV7-3 and TRBJ2-3 provide the parts outside the CDR3, is GAGVSQTPSNKVTEKGKYVELRCDPISGHTALYWYRQSLGQGPEFLIYFQGTGAADDSGLPNDRFFAVRPEGSVSTLKIQRTERGDSAVYLCASSLTREGADTQYFGPGTRLTVL.

The gene calls are TRBV7-9 and TRBJ2-3; D remains unclear. Per germline, CDR1 SEHNR and CDR2 FQNEAQ (reference sequence). The CDR3 is 12 amino acids. V shed 5 bases and J shed 2 bases, with 5 bases lying between them. CDR3 in amino acids: CASSPNTDTQYF. In DNA form, the CDR3 reads TGTGCCAGCAGCCCCAACACAGATACGCAGTATTTT.

This chain uses TRBV7-2 with TRBJ2-3, with D perhaps matching TRBD2 (6 bases). The ends were cut back, 5 bases at V and 4 bases at J, with 10 bases in the middle. The CDR3 consists of 13 residues. In germline, CDR1 is SGHTA, CDR2 FQGNSA. Here the CDR3 reads CASSHGTADTQYF. DNA of the CDR3: TGTGCCAGCAGCCACGGGACTGCAGATACGCAGTATTTT.

The chain has TRBV19 and TRBJ1-1; 8 bases match TRBD1. With V trimmed by 3 bases and J by 2 bases, 2 bases remained unmatched. Germline V gene lookup returns CDR1 LNHDA and CDR2 SQIVND (reference sequence). This CDR3 contains 14 residues. This CDR3 is CASSMSGGNTEAFF. DNA of the CDR3: TGTGCCAGTAGTATGTCAGGGGGCAACACTGAAGCTTTCTTT.

The chain is built from TRBV5-5 and TRBJ1-4, with TRBD1 identical over 7 bases. Germline loops: CDR1 SGHKS, CDR2 YYEKEE (reference sequence). CDR3 length equals 15 residues. V lost 4 bases and J lost 3; bases outside the gene matches: 6. The CDR3 is CASSPWTGSNEKLFF. DNA of the CDR3: TGTGCCAGCAGCCCCTGGACAGGCTCTAATGAAAAACTGTTTTTT.

The gene calls are TRBV4-1 and TRBJ2-2, with unresolved D. Per germline, CDR1 MGHRA and CDR2 YSYEKL. The germline V and J ends were trimmed by 1 base and 1 base, with 10 bases remaining between them. The CDR3 has 16 amino acids. The CDR3 region is CASSQVVSVNTGELFF. CDR3 nucleotides: TGCGCCAGCAGCCAAGTAGTATCGGTGAACACCGGGGAGCTGTTTTTT.

The rearrangement uses TRBV28 and TRBJ1-5; D is unclear. Germline loops: CDR1 MDHEN, CDR2 SYDVKM. V gave up 5 bases and J gave up 4 bases, with 6 bases separating them. The CDR3 spans 12 residues. The CDR3 protein is CASSPYNQPQHF. The CDR3 DNA sequence: TGTGCCAGCAGTCCCTATAATCAGCCCCAGCATTTT. The variable domain in full, with the rest retrieved from reference TRBV28 and TRBJ1-5, is DVKVTQSSRYLVKRTGEKVFLECVQDMDHENMFWYRQDPGLGLRLIYFSYDVKMKEKGDIPEGYSVSREKKERFSLILESASTNQTSMYLCASSPYNQPQHFGDGTRLSIL.

V is TRBV5-1 and J is TRBJ2-2; D perhaps matches TRBD1 (6 bases). The CDR3 extends over 13 amino acids. The ends were cut back, 9 bases at V and 4 bases at J, with 13 bases in the middle. Germline CDR1 reads SGHRS; CDR2 reads YFSETQ. The CDR3 region has the DNA TGCGCCACATCACAGGGCAGCACCGGGGAGCTGTTTTTT. This sequence encodes CATSQGSTGELFF. Complete variable domain (other parts from reference TRBV5-1 and TRBJ2-2): KAGVTQTPRYLIKTRGQQVTLSCSPISGHRSVSWYQQTPGQGLQFLFEYFSETQRNKGNFPGRFSGRQFSNSRSEMNVSTLELGDSALYLCATSQGSTGELFFGEGSRLTVL.

CDR3: CASSLQSQSTEAFF. The CDR3 nucleotides are TGTGCCAGCAGCTTGCAGAGTCAAAGTACTGAAGCTTTCTTT. The chain employs TRBV5-4 and TRBJ1-1; unclear D gene. The V and J ends lost 1 base and 5 bases respectively, with 12 bases between them. There are 14 residues in the CDR3. Germline values: CDR1 SGHNT, CDR2 YYREEE (reference sequence).

In this sample, this clone turned up once. In DNA, the CDR3 is TGTGCCACCAGCAGAGGGGCGGGACTCGGCTTATCCGAGCAGTTCTTC. This gives the protein CATSRGAGLGLSEQFF. This rearrangement joins TRBV15 to TRBJ2-1; weak D call: TRBD2 (6 bases). CDR3 length: 16 amino acids. The V end lost 1 base, the J end lost 10 bases, and 20 bases lay between the germline ends. Germline V lookup: CDR1 LNHNV, CDR2 YYDKDF (reference sequence).

This rearrangement joins TRBV7-8 to TRBJ2-5; TRBD2 agrees at 8 bases. The germline V gene encodes CDR1 SGHVS and CDR2 FQNEAQ. V lost 5 bases to trimming and J lost 2 bases; unmatched junction nucleotides: 7. The CDR3 sequence is 15 residues long. CDR3 protein: CASSKAGTRQETQYF. CDR3 bases: TGTGCCAGCAGCAAAGCCGGGACTAGACAAGAGACCCAGTACTTC.

The chain links TRBV7-8 to TRBJ1-4; D is possibly TRBD1 (5 bases). Germline lookup yields CDR1 SGHVS and CDR2 FQNEAQ. V shed 3 bases and J shed 7 bases, with 12 bases lying between them. The CDR3 length is 14 residues. The CDR3 sequence: CASSLTGTGEKLFF. In nucleotides, the CDR3 is TGTGCCAGCAGCTTGACCGGGACGGGTGAAAAACTGTTTTTT.

The V and J genes are TRBV29-1 and TRBJ2-1; D is perhaps TRBD2 (6 bases). Germline-derived CDR1 and CDR2 are SQVTM and ANQGSEA. Between the trimmed V and J ends, which lost 7 bases and 6 bases, there was a span of 16 bases. This CDR3 comprises 13 residues. This chain's CDR3 is CSAEGLGINEQFF. The CDR3 DNA reads TGCAGCGCCGAGGGACTGGGCATCAATGAGCAGTTCTTC.

The rearrangement links TRBV7-2 to TRBJ1-1; D gene ambiguous. The germline gives CDR1 SGHTA, CDR2 FQGNSA. The CDR3 sequence is 16 residues long. V was shortened by 2 bases and J by 1 base, with 14 bases between the two germline ends. The CDR3 DNA is TGTGCCAGCAGCTTAAAGGTTGCAGGAGGGAACACTGAAGCTTTCTTT. Translation: CASSLKVAGGNTEAFF.

The rearrangement links TRBV28 to TRBJ1-1; maybe TRBD1 (5 bases). Per the germline V gene, CDR1 is MDHEN and CDR2 is SYDVKM. The CDR3 totals 11 residues. The V and J ends lost 10 bases and 3 bases respectively, with 9 bases between them. The CDR3 region has the DNA TGTGCCATCGGGGGGTACACTGAAGCTTTCTTT. It translates to CAIGGYTEAFF.

This clone was found once. J is TRBJ2-3 and V is TRBV2; D perhaps matches TRBD1 (6 bases). Deletions cut 8 bases from V and 1 base from J, with 16 bases between. Germline V gives CDR1 SNHLY, CDR2 FYNNEI. There are 15 residues in the CDR3. In DNA form, the CDR3 reads TGTGCCAGCCTAGGGGGTAACAGGGGCACAGATACGCAGTATTTT. This sequence encodes CASLGGNRGTDTQYF. The variable domain in full, with the rest retrieved from reference TRBV2 and TRBJ2-3, is EPEVTQTPSHQVTQMGQEVILRCVPISNHLYFYWYRQILGQKVEFLVSFYNNEISEKSEIFDDQFSVERPDGSNFTLKIRSTKLEDSAMYFCASLGGNRGTDTQYFGPGTRLTVL.

The chain combines TRBV4-3 with TRBJ2-4; D uncertain. CDR1 LGHNA and CDR2 YSLEER come from the germline V gene. Deletions cut 0 bases from V and 3 bases from J, with 9 bases between. The CDR3 spans 15 residues. The CDR3 spells CASSQDLDFKNIQYF. Written as DNA, the CDR3 is TGCGCCAGCAGCCAAGACTTGGATTTCAAAAACATTCAGTACTTC.

The chain has TRBV4-3 and TRBJ2-5; a weak D match, TRBD2 (6 bases). The CDR3 has 18 amino acids. V lost 2 bases to trimming and J lost 2 bases, with 21 bases between them. In germline, CDR1 is LGHNA, CDR2 YSLEER. The CDR3 protein is CASSQFSSSELLQETQYF. In nucleotides, the CDR3 is TGCGCCAGCAGCCAATTTTCTTCTAGCGAACTTCTTCAAGAGACCCAGTACTTC.

This chain joins TRBV9 and TRBJ2-1; D remains ambiguous. V was shortened by 0 bases and J by 10 bases, with 11 bases between the two germline ends. Looked up from germline, CDR1 is SGDLS and CDR2 is YYNGEE. The CDR3 sequence is 13 residues long. For the CDR3, the DNA is TGTGCCAGCAGCGTAGCCTCTGGGCCAGAGCAGTTCTTC. It is translated as CASSVASGPEQFF.

The CDR3 region is CASKWRGSNQPQHF. As DNA, the CDR3 is TGTGCCAGTAAATGGAGGGGGAGCAATCAGCCCCAGCATTTT. J is TRBJ1-5 and V is TRBV19, with a weak D call TRBD1 (6 bases). The germline V and J ends were trimmed by 7 bases and 1 base, with 11 bases remaining between them. This CDR3 spans 14 amino acids. The V gene's germline CDR1 is LNHDA and CDR2 SQIVND (reference sequence).

The V gene is TRBV30, the J gene TRBJ2-3, with D maybe TRBD1 (6 bases). The CDR3 runs 12 residues. Trimming pared 5 bases from V and 4 bases from J, leaving 10 bases between. Per the germline V gene, CDR1 is GTSNPN and CDR2 is SVGIG (reference sequence). The CDR3 bases are TGTGCCTGGGGGACAAAGGCAGATACGCAGTATTTT. Residues: CAWGTKADTQYF.

The rearrangement links TRBV9 to TRBJ2-2, with 9 bases lining up with TRBD2. Trimming at V came to 4 bases and at J to 0 bases, leaving 7 bases not matched to a gene. CDR1 is SGDLS, CDR2 YYNGEE, per germline. There are 17 residues in the CDR3. CDR3 sequence (DNA): TGTGCCAGCAGCTCCCGCGCGGGAGGGACGAACACCGGGGAGCTGTTTTTT. Its translation is CASSSRAGGTNTGELFF.

The V and J genes are TRBV15 and TRBJ2-5; unclear D gene. Trimming cost V 4 bases and J 2 bases, with 5 bases left between them. There are 12 residues in the CDR3. The germline gives CDR1 LNHNV, CDR2 YYDKDF (reference sequence). The chain's CDR3 is CATSNRQETQYF. The CDR3 nucleotides are TGTGCCACCAGCAACCGACAAGAGACCCAGTACTTC.

This rearrangement joins TRBV18 to TRBJ2-2; D uncertain. V lost 4 bases and J 4 bases, leaving 19 bases between the germline ends. This CDR3 has 17 amino acids. Germline V gene lookup returns CDR1 KGHSH and CDR2 LQKENI. The CDR3 DNA is TGTGCCAGCTCACTGACACTCCCATCTACCTTCACCGGGGAGCTGTTTTTT. Its protein product is CASSLTLPSTFTGELFF.

This sequence joins TRBV6-6 and TRBJ2-7; D unresolved. The V end lost 4 bases, the J end lost 5 bases, and 12 bases lay between the germline ends. The CDR3 length is 13 residues. In germline, CDR1 is MNHNY, CDR2 SVGAGI (reference sequence). CDR3 sequence (DNA): TGTGCCAGCAGTTCAAGCAGGACCGACGAGCAGTACTTC. It encodes CASSSSRTDEQYF.